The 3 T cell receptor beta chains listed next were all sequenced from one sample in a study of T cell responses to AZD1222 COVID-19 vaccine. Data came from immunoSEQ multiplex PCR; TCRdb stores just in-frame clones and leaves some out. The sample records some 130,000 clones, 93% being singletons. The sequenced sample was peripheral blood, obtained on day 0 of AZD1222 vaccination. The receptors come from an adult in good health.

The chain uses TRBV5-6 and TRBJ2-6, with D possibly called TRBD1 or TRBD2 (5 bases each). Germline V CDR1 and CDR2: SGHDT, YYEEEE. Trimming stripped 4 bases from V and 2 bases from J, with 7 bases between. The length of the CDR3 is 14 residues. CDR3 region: CASSLGAGANVLTF. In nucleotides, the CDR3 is TGTGCCAGCAGCCTGGGGGCTGGGGCCAACGTCCTGACTTTC.

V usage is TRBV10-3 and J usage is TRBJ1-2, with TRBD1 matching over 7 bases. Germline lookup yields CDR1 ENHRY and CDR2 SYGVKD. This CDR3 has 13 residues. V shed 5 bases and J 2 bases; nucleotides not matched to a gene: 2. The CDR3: CAISQTGNYGYTF. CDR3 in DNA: TGTGCCATCAGTCAGACAGGGAACTATGGCTACACCTTC.

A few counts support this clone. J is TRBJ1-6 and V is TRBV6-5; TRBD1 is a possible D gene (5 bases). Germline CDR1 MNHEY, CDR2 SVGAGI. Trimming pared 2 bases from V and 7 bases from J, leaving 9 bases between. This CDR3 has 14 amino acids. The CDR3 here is CASSYGRENSPLHF. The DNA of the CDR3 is TGTGCCAGCAGTTACGGCAGGGAAAATTCACCCCTCCACTTT.